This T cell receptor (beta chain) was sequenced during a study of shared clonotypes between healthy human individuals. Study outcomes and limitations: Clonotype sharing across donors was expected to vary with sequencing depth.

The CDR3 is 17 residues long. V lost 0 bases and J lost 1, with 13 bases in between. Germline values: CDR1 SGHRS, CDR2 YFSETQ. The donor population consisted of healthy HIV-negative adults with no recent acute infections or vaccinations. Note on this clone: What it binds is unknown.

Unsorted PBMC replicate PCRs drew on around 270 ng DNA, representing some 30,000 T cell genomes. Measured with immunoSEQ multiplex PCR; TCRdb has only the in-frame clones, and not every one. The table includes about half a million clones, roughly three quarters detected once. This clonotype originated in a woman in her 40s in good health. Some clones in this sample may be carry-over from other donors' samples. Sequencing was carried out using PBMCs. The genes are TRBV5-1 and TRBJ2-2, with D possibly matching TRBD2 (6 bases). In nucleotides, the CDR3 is TGCGCCAGCAGCTTGGTACTTAGCGGACTGAACACCGGGGAGCTGTTTTTT. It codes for CASSLVLSGLNTGELFF. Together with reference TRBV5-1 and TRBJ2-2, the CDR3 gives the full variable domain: KAGVTQTPRYLIKTRGQQVTLSCSPISGHRSVSWYQQTPGQGLQFLFEYFSETQRNKGNFPGRFSGRQFSNSRSEMNVSTLELGDSALYLCASSLVLSGLNTGELFFGEGSRLTVL.